These 16 T cell receptor beta chains came from one sample sequenced in a study of cytomegalovirus exposure and HLA in healthy donors. Assay used: immunoSEQ multiplex PCR; TCRdb lists only in-frame clones, some missing. The sample yields 250,000 to 400,000 clones, approximately 88% seen once. The sequenced material came from PBMCs. These receptor sequences come from a man aged 25 to 45 in good health and CMV-seronegative.

The V call is TRBV7-2, the J call TRBJ2-1; 8 bases agree with TRBD2. Per the germline V gene, CDR1 is SGHTA and CDR2 is FQGNSA. The CDR3 is 15 amino acids. The junction had 7 bases not matched to a gene; V was cut back by 5 bases and J by 4 bases. The CDR3 nucleotides are TGTGCCAGCAGCCCCCCCCCTAGCGGGTACAATGAGCAGTTCTTC. Translating it yields CASSPPPSGYNEQFF.

This CDR3 is CASSYGQGRTEAFF. The CDR3 DNA sequence: TGTGCCAGCAGCTACGGACAGGGGCGCACTGAAGCTTTCTTT. The chain recombines TRBV5-8 with TRBJ1-1; 9 bases map to TRBD1. The V and J ends lost 3 bases and 4 bases, in that order; junction bases with no gene match: 4. The germline gives CDR1 SGHTS, CDR2 YDEGEE. This CDR3 spans 14 amino acids.

This chain uses TRBV6-5 with TRBJ2-1, with D hard to call. The CDR3 runs to 13 residues. The V gene's germline CDR1 is MNHEY and CDR2 SVGAGI. Trimming took off 5 bases at V and 7 bases at J, with 12 bases between the two ends. The DNA for the CDR3 is TGTGCCAGCAGTGCCATGAATCGGAATGAGCAGTTCTTC. It encodes CASSAMNRNEQFF.

The chain uses TRBV2 and TRBJ2-1, with a tentative D call TRBD2 (5 bases). Germline CDR1 is SNHLY and CDR2 is FYNNEI. The CDR3 contains 11 residues. Trimming shortened V by 4 bases and J by 9 bases, and 7 bases separated the two germline ends. CDR3 DNA sequence: TGTGCCAGCAGTGTTGGGAGTGAGCAGTTCTTC. It codes for CASSVGSEQFF.

The chain combines TRBV10-3 with TRBJ1-1; 9 positions match TRBD1. This CDR3 has 14 amino acids. From germline, CDR1 is ENHRY and CDR2 SYGVKD. The V segment lost 5 bases and the J segment 2 bases; nucleotides outside the gene matches: 3. In DNA, the CDR3 is TGTGCCATCAGTTGGGACAGGGCCAACACTGAAGCTTTCTTT. Protein: CAISWDRANTEAFF.

This chain joins TRBV7-9 and TRBJ2-5, with 13 positions matching TRBD2. There are 14 residues in the CDR3. Germline V gives CDR1 SEHNR, CDR2 FQNEAQ (reference sequence). Trimming cost V 3 bases and J 6 bases; bases outside gene matches: 1. The DNA for the CDR3 is TGTGCCAGCAGCTTGGGACTAGCGGGAAAGACCCAGTACTTC. Residues: CASSLGLAGKTQYF.

The chain links TRBV6-5 to TRBJ1-2; the D is unclear. Germline V gene lookup returns CDR1 MNHEY and CDR2 SVGAGI. This CDR3 is 14 amino acids long. V was trimmed by 2 bases and J by 2 bases, leaving 9 bases between them. CDR3 sequence: CASSYGRLNYGYTF. The DNA for the CDR3 is TGTGCCAGCAGTTACGGGCGCCTCAACTATGGCTACACCTTC.

This chain joins TRBV4-1 and TRBJ1-2, with 9 bases aligning to TRBD1. The CDR3 runs 15 residues. In germline, CDR1 is MGHRA, CDR2 YSYEKL. V lost 0 bases to trimming and J lost 6 bases; unmatched junction nucleotides: 5. The CDR3 sequence: CASSQEFRTGDGYTF. Here the CDR3 DNA reads TGCGCCAGCAGCCAAGAGTTTAGGACAGGGGATGGCTACACCTTC.

This chain joins TRBV9 and TRBJ2-3; TRBD2 agrees at 11 bases. Unmatched junction bases numbered 9, after V lost 0 bases and J lost 3 bases. The length of the CDR3 is 18 residues. Germline V gene lookup returns CDR1 SGDLS and CDR2 YYNGEE. The CDR3 loop is CASSVGLAGGQLTDTQYF. The CDR3 nucleotides are TGTGCCAGCAGCGTAGGGCTAGCGGGGGGACAGTTAACAGATACGCAGTATTTT. The complete variable domain, with remaining parts taken from reference TRBV9 and TRBJ2-3, reads DSGVTQTPKHLITATGQRVTLRCSPRSGDLSVYWYQQSLDQGLQFLIQYYNGEERAKGNILERFSAQQFPDLHSELNLSSLELGDSALYFCASSVGLAGGQLTDTQYFGPGTRLTVL.

The chain employs TRBV10-1 and TRBJ2-7, with a tentative D call TRBD1 (6 bases). CDR1 WNHNN and CDR2 SYGVQD come from the germline V gene (reference sequence). The V gene lost 6 bases and the J gene lost 4 bases, with 16 bases spanning the gap. The CDR3 totals 14 residues. The CDR3 DNA is TGCGCCAGCAGCCCCGAACAGGGAATATACGAGCAGTACTTC. Protein sequence: CASSPEQGIYEQYF.

The chain recombines TRBV7-9 with TRBJ1-3, with D possibly being TRBD1 (6 bases). The V and J ends lost 5 bases and 4 bases respectively, with 12 bases between them. The CDR3 is 14 amino acids. Looked up from germline, CDR1 is SEHNR and CDR2 is FQNEAQ (reference sequence). CDR3 sequence reads: CASSAGTLGNTIYF. The CDR3 region has the DNA TGTGCCAGCAGCGCCGGGACACTCGGAAACACCATATATTTT.

This clone has a single count. Other DNA variants within this sample encode the same CDR3. The V gene is TRBV5-4, the J gene TRBJ1-1, with D possibly TRBD1 on 5 matching bases. This CDR3 comprises 14 residues. Germline CDR1 SGHNT, CDR2 YYREEE (reference sequence). V gave up 0 bases and J gave up 2 bases, with 8 bases separating them. CDR3: CASSLDRQNTEAFF. CDR3 DNA sequence: TGTGCCAGCAGCTTGGACAGGCAAAACACTGAAGCTTTCTTT.

The rearrangement uses TRBV6-5 and TRBJ1-2; tentative D call: TRBD1 (6 bases). The CDR3 runs to 14 residues. Germline CDR1 and CDR2: MNHEY and SVGAGI. Trimming pared 3 bases from V and 6 bases from J, leaving 14 bases between. Written as DNA, the CDR3 is TGTGCCAGCAGTTATCGACAGGCCGGGAATGGCTACACCTTC. This translates into CASSYRQAGNGYTF.

V usage is TRBV7-2 and J usage is TRBJ2-7; D unclear. The germline V and J ends were trimmed by 1 base and 0 bases, with 7 bases remaining between them. The V gene's germline CDR1 is SGHTA and CDR2 FQGNSA. The CDR3 has 14 amino acids. The CDR3 nucleotides are TGTGCCAGCAGCTTAGTAGTGAGCTCCTACGAGCAGTACTTC. Its protein is CASSLVVSSYEQYF. The full variable domain, rest sourced from reference TRBV7-2 and TRBJ2-7, is GAGVSQSPSNKVTEKGKDVELRCDPISGHTALYWYRQSLGQGLEFLIYFQGNSAPDKSGLPSDRFSAERTGGSVSTLTIQRTQQEDSAVYLCASSLVVSSYEQYFGPGTRLTVT.

This chain links TRBV7-9 with TRBJ1-5, with D perhaps TRBD1 (6 bases). Germline V gives CDR1 SEHNR, CDR2 FQNEAQ (reference sequence). V dropped 4 bases and J dropped 6 bases, with 13 bases sitting between them. The length of the CDR3 is 14 residues. The CDR3 DNA reads TGTGCCAGCAGCTCGTCGAGGGGGAGTCAGCCCCAGCATTTT. It yields the protein CASSSSRGSQPQHF. Full variable domain (missing parts from reference TRBV7-9 and TRBJ1-5): DTGVSQNPRHKITKRGQNVTFRCDPISEHNRLYWYRQTLGQGPEFLTYFQNEAQLEKSRLLSDRFSAERPKGSFSTLEIQRTEQGDSAMYLCASSSSRGSQPQHFGDGTRLSIL.

V is TRBV29-1 and J is TRBJ1-1; TRBD1 is a possible D gene (5 bases). The CDR3 sequence is 14 residues long. Looked up from germline, CDR1 is SQVTM and CDR2 is ANQGSEA. V lost 3 bases and J lost 4, with 15 bases in between. CDR3 region: CSVDKRGEGTEAFF. The CDR3 DNA reads as TGCAGCGTTGATAAACGGGGGGAGGGCACTGAAGCTTTCTTT.